This TCR beta chain emerged from a study of shared clonotypes between healthy human individuals. Across several immunoSEQ plates, the genomic DNA of each subset was split evenly. For unsorted PBMC, around 270 ng DNA per replicate equaled tens of thousands of T cell genomes. DNA from unsorted PBMC was sequenced on ten immunoSEQ deep assay plates. Repertoires were generated with immunoSEQ multiplex PCR, while TCRdb's copy carries only in-frame clones and drops some. This table holds 400,000 to 550,000 clones, approximately 79% found once. Trimming removed 5 bases from V and 0 bases from J, with 19 bases in between. Germline V gene data show CDR1 as SEHNR and CDR2 as FQNEAQ (reference sequence). This CDR3 contains 18 residues. Free of recent acute infections or vaccinations, the donors were healthy HIV-negative adults.

The source of this sequence is a woman between 40 and 55 years old in good health. Some clones in this sample may be carry-over from other donors' samples. Source material: PBMCs. The chain links TRBV7-9 to TRBJ2-2; maybe TRBD2 (6 bases). The DNA of the CDR3 is TGTGCCAGCAGCCAGGTTGTGTGGAGGGACCCGAACACCGGGGAGCTGTTTTTT. This sequence encodes CASSQVVWRDPNTGELFF.